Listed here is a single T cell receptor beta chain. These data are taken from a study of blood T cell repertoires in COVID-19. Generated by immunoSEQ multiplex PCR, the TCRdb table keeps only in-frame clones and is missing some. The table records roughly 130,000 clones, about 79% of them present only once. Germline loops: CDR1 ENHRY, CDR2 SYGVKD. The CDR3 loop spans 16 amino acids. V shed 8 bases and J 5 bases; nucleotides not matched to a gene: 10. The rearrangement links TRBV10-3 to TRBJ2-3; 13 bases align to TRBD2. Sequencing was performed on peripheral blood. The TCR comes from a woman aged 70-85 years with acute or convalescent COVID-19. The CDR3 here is CAIQPGTSGVVDTQYF. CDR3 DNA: TGTGCCATCCAACCTGGGACTAGCGGGGTTGTAGATACGCAGTATTTT.